This T cell receptor (beta chain) appears in the sequencing data of a study of memory CD4+ T cells and cytomegalovirus serostatus. The sort gate was single viable CD3+CD4+CD8-CD45RO+ cells for memory CD4+ T cells. The method was immunoSEQ multiplex PCR; TCRdb's version includes in-frame clones alone and lacks a portion of them. The sample has about 40,000 clones; roughly 77% are singletons. V lost 6 bases to trimming and J lost 0 bases, with 18 bases between them. This CDR3 region has 16 residues. CDR1 is SGHTA and CDR2 is FQGNSA in the germline V gene. The source is an adult in good health and CMV-seronegative. Sequenced input: memory CD4+ T cells from blood. The genes are TRBV7-2 and TRBJ2-7; D is perhaps TRBD1 or TRBD2 (5 bases each). The CDR3 sequence: CASRGTGTTFSYEQYF. The CDR3 nucleotides are TGTGCCAGCAGGGGCACCGGGACGACCTTCTCCTACGAGCAGTACTTC.